Included here is one T cell receptor beta chain sequence, with context. Per the study methods: Amplification from reference gene primers served as the basis for estimated nucleated cell counts. Method: immunoSEQ multiplex PCR; TCRdb's copy keeps in-frame clones and lacks some. V, J and clone size reflect that table, while D and trimming were determined from the DNA. The sample includes 150,000 or so clones, more than 90% of them seen just once. This record belongs to a study of blood T cell repertoires in COVID-19. Across the whole study: COVID-19 samples from acute and convalescent phases originated in the United States, Italy and Spain.

This CDR3 spans 15 amino acids. The V segment lost 7 bases and the J segment 3 bases; nucleotides outside the gene matches: 9. Germline assignment: CDR1 SGHKS and CDR2 YYEKEE (reference sequence). The sample consisted of peripheral blood. V usage is TRBV5-5 and J usage is TRBJ1-4, with TRBD1 identical over 7 bases. The receptor was isolated from a man in his 60s with active or convalescent COVID-19. CDR3 nucleotide sequence: TGTGCCAGCTTCCGGGACAGTTTACCTAATGAAAAACTGTTTTTT. It translates to CASFRDSLPNEKLFF.